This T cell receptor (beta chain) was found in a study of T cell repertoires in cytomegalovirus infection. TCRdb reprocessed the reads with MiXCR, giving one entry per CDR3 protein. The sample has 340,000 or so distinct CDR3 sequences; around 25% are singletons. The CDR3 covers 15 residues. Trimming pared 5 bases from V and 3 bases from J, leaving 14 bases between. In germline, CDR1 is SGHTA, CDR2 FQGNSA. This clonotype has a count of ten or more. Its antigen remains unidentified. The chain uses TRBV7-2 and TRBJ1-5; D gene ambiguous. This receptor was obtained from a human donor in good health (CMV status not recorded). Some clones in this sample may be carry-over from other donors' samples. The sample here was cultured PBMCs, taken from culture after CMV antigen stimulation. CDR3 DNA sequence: TGTGCCAGCAGCGTCCGGCGGGGTTTCAATCAGCCCCAGCATTTT. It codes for CASSVRRGFNQPQHF.